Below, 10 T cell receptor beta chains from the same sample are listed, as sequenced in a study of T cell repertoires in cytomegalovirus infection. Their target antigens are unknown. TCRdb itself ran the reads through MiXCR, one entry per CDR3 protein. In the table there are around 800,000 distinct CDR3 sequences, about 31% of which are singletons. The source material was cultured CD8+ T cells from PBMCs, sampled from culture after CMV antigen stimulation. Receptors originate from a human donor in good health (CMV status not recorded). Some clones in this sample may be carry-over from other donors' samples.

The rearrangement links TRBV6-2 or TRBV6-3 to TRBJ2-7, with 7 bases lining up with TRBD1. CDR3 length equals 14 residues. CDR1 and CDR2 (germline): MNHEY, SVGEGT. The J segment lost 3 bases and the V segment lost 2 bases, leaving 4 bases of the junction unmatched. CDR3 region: CASSYGRGNYEQYV. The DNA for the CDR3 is TGTGCCAGCAGTTACGGCAGGGGGAACTACGAGCAGTACGTC.

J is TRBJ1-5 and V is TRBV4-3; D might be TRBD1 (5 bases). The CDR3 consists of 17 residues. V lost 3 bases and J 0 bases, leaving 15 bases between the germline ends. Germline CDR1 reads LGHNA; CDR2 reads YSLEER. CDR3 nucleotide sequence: TGCGCCAGCAGCCAGGATTACAGGTCCTATAGCAATCAGCCCCAGCATTTT. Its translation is CASSQDYRSYSNQPQHF.

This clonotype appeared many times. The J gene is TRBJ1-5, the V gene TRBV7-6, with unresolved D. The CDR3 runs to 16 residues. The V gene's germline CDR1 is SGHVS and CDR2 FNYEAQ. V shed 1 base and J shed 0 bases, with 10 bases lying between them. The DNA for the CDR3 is TGTGCCAGCAGCTTAGAGCCAGCTTATAGCAATCAGCCCCAGCATTTT. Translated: CASSLEPAYSNQPQHF.

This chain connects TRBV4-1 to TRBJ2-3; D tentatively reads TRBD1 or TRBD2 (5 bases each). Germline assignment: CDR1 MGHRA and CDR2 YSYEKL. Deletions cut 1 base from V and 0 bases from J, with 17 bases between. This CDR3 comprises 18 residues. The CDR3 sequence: CASSQGGATVTSTDTQYF. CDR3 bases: TGCGCCAGCAGCCAAGGAGGGGCGACTGTTACTAGCACAGATACGCAGTATTTT.

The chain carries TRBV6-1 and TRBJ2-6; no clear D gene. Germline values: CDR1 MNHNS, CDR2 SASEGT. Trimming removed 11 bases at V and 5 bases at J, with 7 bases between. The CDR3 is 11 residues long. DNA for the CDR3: TGTGCCGCGGAGTGGGCCAACGTCCTGACTTTC. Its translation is CAAEWANVLTF.

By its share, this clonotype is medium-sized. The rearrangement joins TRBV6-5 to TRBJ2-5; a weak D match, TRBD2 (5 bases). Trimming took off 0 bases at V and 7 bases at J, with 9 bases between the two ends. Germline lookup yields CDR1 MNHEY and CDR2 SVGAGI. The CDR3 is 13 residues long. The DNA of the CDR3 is TGTGCCAGCAGTTACTCGACTGGAGGGACCCAGTACTTC. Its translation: CASSYSTGGTQYF.

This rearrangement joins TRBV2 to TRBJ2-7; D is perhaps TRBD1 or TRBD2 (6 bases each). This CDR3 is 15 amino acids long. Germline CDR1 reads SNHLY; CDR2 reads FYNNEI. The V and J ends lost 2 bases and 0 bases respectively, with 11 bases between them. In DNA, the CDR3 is TGTGCCAGCAGTGAATGGGGGGCGGCCTCCTACGAGCAGTACGTC. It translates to CASSEWGAASYEQYV.

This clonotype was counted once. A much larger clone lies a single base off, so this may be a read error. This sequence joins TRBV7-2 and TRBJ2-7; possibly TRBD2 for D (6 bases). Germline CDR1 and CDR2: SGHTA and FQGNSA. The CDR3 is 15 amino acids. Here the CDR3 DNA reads TGTGCCAGCAGCCTACGGGACTCGTCACAGTACGAGAAGTACTTC. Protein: CASSLRDSSQYEKYF.

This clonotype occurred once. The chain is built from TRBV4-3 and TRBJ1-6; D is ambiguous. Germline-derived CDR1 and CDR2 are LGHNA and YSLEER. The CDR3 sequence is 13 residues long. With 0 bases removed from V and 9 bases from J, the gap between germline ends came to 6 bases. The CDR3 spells CASSQDSGSPLHF. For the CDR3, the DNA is TGCGCCAGCAGCCAAGACTCTGGTTCACCCCTCCACTTT.

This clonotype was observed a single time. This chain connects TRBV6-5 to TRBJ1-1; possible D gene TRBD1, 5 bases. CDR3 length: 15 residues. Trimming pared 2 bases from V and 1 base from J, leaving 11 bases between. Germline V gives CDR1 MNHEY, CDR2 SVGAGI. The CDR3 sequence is CASSYPRDGNTEAFF. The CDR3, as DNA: TGTGCCAGCAGTTACCCTCGGGACGGGAACACTGAAGCTTTCTTT.